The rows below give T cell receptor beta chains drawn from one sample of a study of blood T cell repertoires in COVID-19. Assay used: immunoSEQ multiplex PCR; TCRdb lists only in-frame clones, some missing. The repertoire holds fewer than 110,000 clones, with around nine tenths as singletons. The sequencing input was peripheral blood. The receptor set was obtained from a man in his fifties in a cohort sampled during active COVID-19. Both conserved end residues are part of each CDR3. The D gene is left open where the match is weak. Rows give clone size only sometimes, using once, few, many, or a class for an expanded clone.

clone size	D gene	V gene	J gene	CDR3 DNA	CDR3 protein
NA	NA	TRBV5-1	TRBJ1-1	TGCGCCAGCAGCATACAGAACACTGAAGCTTTCTTT	CASSIQNTEAFF
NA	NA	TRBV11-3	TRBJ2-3	TGTGCCAGCAGCTTAGAGGGGCGCGCCACAGATACGCAGTATTTT	CASSLEGRATDTQYF
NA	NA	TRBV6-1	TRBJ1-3	TGTGCCAGCAGTGCTCTAACAGGGTGGACCGGAAACACCATATATTTT	CASSALTGWTGNTIYF
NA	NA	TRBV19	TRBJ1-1	TGTGCCAGTAGTATAGATCCCGGGAACACTGAAGCTTTCTTT	CASSIDPGNTEAFF
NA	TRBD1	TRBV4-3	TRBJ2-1	TGCGCCAGCAGCCAAGATCTCAGGACAGGGGGCAATGAGCAGTTCTTC	CASSQDLRTGGNEQFF
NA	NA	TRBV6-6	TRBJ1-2	TGTGCCAGCAGTTACCTTCCAGGTGCCTATGGCTACACCTTC	CASSYLPGAYGYTF
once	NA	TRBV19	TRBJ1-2	TGTGCCAGTAGGACAGACCTTAACTATGGCTACACCTTC	CASRTDLNYGYTF
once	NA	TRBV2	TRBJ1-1	TGTGCCAGCAGTGCCGGACGGGGGAACACTGAAGCTTTCTTT	CASSAGRGNTEAFF
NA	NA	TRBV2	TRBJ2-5	TGTGCCAGCAGCCCCGATAGAGGAGAGACCCAGTACTTC	CASSPDRGETQYF
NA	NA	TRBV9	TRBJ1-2	TGTGCCAGCAAGGCAGAACAGGGCCCCTATGGCTACACCTTC	CASKAEQGPYGYTF
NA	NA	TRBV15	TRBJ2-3	TGTGCCACCAGCAGAGTAAATGCGAGGTCGGTGGATACGCAGTATTTT	CATSRVNARSVDTQYF
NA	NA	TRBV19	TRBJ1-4	TGTGCCAGTAGTCCGACAGGCGGTAATGAAAAACTGTTTTTT	CASSPTGGNEKLFF
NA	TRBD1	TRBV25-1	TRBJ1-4	TGTGCCAGCAGTGCTTTGGGGACAGGGGGTGAAAAACTGTTTTTT	CASSALGTGGEKLFF
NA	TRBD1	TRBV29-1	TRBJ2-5	TGCAGCGCAGCCCGGGACAGGGCGACTGCTCAGTACTTC	CSAARDRATAQYF
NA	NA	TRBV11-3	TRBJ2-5	TGTGCCAGCAGCTCAGTTGGGGGGGAGACCCAGTACTTC	CASSSVGGETQYF
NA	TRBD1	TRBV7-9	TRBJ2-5	TGTGCCAGCAGCTTGGGGACAGCACAAGAGACCCAGTACTTC	CASSLGTAQETQYF
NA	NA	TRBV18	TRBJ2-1	TGTGCCAGCTCACCACTAGGGGTTTCCTACAATGAGCAGTTCTTC	CASSPLGVSYNEQFF
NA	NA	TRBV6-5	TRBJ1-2	TGTGCCAGCACCACCCCTGGACAGCATGGCTACACCTTC	CASTTPGQHGYTF
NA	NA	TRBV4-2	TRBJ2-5	TGTGCCAGCAGCCCGGAGAGTGGGGAGACCCAGTACTTC	CASSPESGETQYF
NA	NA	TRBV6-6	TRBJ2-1	TGTGCCAGCAGTTACTCTCGACAGGACAATGAGCAGTTCTTC	CASSYSRQDNEQFF
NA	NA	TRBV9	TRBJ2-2	TGTGCCAGCAGCGTAGACCGTCGGGGGGAGCTGTTTTTT	CASSVDRRGELFF
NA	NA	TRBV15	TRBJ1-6	TGTGCCACCAGCGAAGGACAGAGAGGGTCACCCCTCCACTTT	CATSEGQRGSPLHF
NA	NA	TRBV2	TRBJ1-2	TGTGCCAGCAGGGAACAAGGGGGGGTCTATGGCTACACCTTC	CASREQGGVYGYTF
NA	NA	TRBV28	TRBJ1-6	TGTGCCAGCAGGGGAGGAACTTCGACGGATTCACCCCTCCACTTT	CASRGGTSTDSPLHF
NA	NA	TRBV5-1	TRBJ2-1	TGCGCCAGCAGCTTCACGGCACAGGGCTCGGGTGAGCAGTTCTTC	CASSFTAQGSGEQFF
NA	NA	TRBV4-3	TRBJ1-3	TGCGCCAGCAGCCAAGCTCCTAGGGGTGGAAACACCATATATTTT	CASSQAPRGGNTIYF
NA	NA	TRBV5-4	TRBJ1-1	TGTGCCAGCAGCTTGTTTGGTGACAGTTCTAAAGCTTTCTTT	CASSLFGDSSKAFF
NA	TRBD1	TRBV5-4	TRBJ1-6	TGTGCCAGCAGCTCCGGATTGACAGGGAGCTCCTATAATTCACCCCTCCACTTT	CASSSGLTGSSYNSPLHF
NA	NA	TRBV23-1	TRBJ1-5	TGCGCCAGCAGTCAATCGATTTATCTCGGTCAGCCCCAGCATTTT	CASSQSIYLGQPQHF
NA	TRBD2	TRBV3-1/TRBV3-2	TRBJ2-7	TGTGCCAGCAGCCCCAGCGGGGGAGTAAACGAGCAGTACTTC	CASSPSGGVNEQYF
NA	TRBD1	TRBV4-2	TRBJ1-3	TGTGCCAGCAGCCAAGTATCGGGACAGGGAACTGGAAACACCATATATTTT	CASSQVSGQGTGNTIYF
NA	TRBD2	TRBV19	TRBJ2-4	TGTGCCAGTAGTTACGGGACCGGACTAGCGGGGGCCACACTAGCCAAAAACATTCAGTACTTC	CASSYGTGLAGATLAKNIQYF
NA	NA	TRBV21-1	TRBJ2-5	TGTGCCAGCAGCAAACCCTCTAGCGGGGGGGCCTTAGAGACCCAGTACTTC	CASSKPSSGGALETQYF
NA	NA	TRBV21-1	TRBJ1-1	TGTGCCAGCAGCAAGGAGGGTGAGCCTGAAGCTTTCTTT	CASSKEGEPEAFF
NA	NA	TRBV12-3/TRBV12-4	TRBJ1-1	TGTGCCAGCAGTTTGGGAGATGAAGCTTTCTTT	CASSLGDEAFF
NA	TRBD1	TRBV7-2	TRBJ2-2	TGTGCCAGCAGCTTCACAGGGGCGAACACCGGGGAGCTGTTTTTT	CASSFTGANTGELFF
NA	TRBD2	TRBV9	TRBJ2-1	TGTGCCAGCAGCGCCCGACTAGCGGGGGTATTTGGGGAGCAGTTCTTC	CASSARLAGVFGEQFF
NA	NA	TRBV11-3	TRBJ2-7	TGTGCCAGCAGCTTAAGCGGGTCAACTACCTACGAGCAGTACTTC	CASSLSGSTTYEQYF
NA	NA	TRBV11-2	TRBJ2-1	TGTGCCAGCAGCTTCCTAGGTTACAATGAGCAGTTCTTC	CASSFLGYNEQFF
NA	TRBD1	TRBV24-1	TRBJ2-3	TGTGCCACCAGTGTAAGGTTCGCAGGGGGAAGCACAGATACGCAGTATTTT	CATSVRFAGGSTDTQYF
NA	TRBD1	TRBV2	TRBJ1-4	TGTGCCAGCAGTGGTTGGACAGGGGGTTGGCAGACTAATGAAAAACTGTTTTTT	CASSGWTGGWQTNEKLFF